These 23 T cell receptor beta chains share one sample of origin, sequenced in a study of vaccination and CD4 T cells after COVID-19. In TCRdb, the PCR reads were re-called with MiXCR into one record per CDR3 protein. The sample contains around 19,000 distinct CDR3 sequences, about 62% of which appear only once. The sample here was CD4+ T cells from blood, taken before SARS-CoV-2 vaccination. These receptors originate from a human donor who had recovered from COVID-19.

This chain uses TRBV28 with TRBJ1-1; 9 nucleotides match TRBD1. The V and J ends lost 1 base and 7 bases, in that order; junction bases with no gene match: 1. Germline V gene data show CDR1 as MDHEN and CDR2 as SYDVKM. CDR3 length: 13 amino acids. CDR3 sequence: CASSLLDRGEAFF. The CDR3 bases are TGTGCCAGCAGTTTATTGGACAGGGGTGAAGCTTTCTTT.

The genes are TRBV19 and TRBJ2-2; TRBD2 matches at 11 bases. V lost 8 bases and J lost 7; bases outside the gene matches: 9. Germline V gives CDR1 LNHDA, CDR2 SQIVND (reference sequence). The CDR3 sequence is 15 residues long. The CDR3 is CASADSGREVGELFF. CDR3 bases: TGTGCCAGTGCCGATAGCGGGAGGGAAGTCGGGGAGCTGTTTTTT.

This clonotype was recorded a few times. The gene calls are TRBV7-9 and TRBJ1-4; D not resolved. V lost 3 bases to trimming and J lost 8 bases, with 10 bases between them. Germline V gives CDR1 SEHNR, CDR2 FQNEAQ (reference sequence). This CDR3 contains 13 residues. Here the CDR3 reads CASSLSMGEKLFF. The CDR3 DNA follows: TGTGCCAGCAGCTTGTCGATGGGGGAAAAACTGTTTTTT.

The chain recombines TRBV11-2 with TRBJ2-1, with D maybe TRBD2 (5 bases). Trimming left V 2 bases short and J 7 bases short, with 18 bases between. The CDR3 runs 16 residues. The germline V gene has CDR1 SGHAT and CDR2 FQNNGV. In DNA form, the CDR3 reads TGTGCCAGCAGCTTAAGTGGTAGCGTAGAAGGGAATGAGCAGTTCTTC. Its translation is CASSLSGSVEGNEQFF.

CDR3: CASRQTRQGRNGYTF. CDR3 in DNA: TGTGCCAGCAGGCAAACCCGACAGGGCAGGAATGGCTACACCTTC. The rearrangement links TRBV6-1 to TRBJ1-2; the match to TRBD1 covers 7 bases. Germline CDR1 MNHNS, CDR2 SASEGT. The CDR3 sequence is 15 residues long. The junction had 13 bases not matched to a gene; V was cut back by 6 bases and J by 6 bases.

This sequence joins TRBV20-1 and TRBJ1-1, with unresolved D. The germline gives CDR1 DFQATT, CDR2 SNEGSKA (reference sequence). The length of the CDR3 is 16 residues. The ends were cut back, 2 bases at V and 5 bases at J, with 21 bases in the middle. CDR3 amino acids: CSARPYQTKGKTEAFF. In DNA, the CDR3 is TGCAGTGCTAGACCCTACCAAACCAAGGGAAAAACTGAAGCTTTCTTT.

The CDR3 here is CASSPGGNQPQHF. The DNA of the CDR3 is TGTGCCAGTTCTCCGGGGGGCAATCAGCCCCAGCATTTT. This chain uses TRBV28 with TRBJ1-5; D is perhaps TRBD1 (5 bases). The V end lost 9 bases, the J end lost 2 bases, and 11 bases lay between the germline ends. The CDR3 length is 13 residues. Germline CDR1 reads MDHEN; CDR2 reads SYDVKM.

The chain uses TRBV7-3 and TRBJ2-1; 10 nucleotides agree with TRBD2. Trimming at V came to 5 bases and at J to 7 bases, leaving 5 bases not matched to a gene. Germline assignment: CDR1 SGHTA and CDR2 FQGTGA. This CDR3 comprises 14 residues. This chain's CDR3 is CASSASGSENEQFF. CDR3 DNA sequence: TGTGCCAGCAGCGCTAGCGGGAGTGAGAATGAGCAGTTCTTC.

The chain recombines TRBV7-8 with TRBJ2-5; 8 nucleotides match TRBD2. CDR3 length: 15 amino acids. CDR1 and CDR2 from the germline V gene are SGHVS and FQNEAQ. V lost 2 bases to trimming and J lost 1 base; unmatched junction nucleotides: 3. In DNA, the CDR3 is TGTGCCAGCAGCTTAAAGACTAGCGTCCAAGAGACCCAGTACTTC. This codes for CASSLKTSVQETQYF. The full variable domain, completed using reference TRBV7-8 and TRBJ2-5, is GAGVSQSPRYKVAKRGQDVALRCDPISGHVSLFWYQQALGQGPEFLTYFQNEAQLDKSGLPSDRFFAERPEGSVSTLKIQRTQQEDSAVYLCASSLKTSVQETQYFGPGTRLLVL.

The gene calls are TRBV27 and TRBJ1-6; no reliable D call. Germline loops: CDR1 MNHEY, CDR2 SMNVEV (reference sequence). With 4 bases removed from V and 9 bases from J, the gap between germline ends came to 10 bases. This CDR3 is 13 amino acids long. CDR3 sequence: CASSYEGSSPLHF. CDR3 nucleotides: TGTGCCAGCAGTTACGAAGGTAGTTCACCCCTCCACTTT.

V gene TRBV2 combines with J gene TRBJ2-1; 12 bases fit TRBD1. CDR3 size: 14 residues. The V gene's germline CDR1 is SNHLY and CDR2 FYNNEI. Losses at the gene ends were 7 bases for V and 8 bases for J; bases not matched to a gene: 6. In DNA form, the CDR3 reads TGTGCCAGCACGGGGACAGGGGGCGTCGATGAGCAGTTCTTC. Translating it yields CASTGTGGVDEQFF.

CDR3 region: CASTPTASKINQPQHF. DNA of the CDR3: TGTGCCAGTACCCCGACAGCCTCTAAAATCAATCAGCCCCAGCATTTT. This sequence joins TRBV19 and TRBJ1-5, with D perhaps matching TRBD1 (5 bases). V dropped 7 bases and J dropped 3 bases, with 19 bases sitting between them. Germline CDR1 reads LNHDA; CDR2 reads SQIVND (reference sequence). The CDR3 sequence is 16 residues long.

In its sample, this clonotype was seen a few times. The CDR3 reads CSASGSTDTQYF. The CDR3 DNA reads as TGCAGTGCTAGCGGGAGCACAGATACGCAGTATTTT. This chain joins TRBV20-1 and TRBJ2-3; D uncertain. Germline V gene lookup returns CDR1 DFQATT and CDR2 SNEGSKA (reference sequence). V was shortened by 3 bases and J by 0 bases, with 4 bases between the two germline ends. This CDR3 has 12 residues.

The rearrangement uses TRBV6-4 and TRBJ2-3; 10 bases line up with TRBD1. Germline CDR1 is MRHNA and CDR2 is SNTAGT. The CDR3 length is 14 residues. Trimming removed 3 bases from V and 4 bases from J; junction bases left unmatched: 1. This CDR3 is CASSETGGADTQYF. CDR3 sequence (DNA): TGTGCCAGCAGTGAGACAGGGGGCGCAGATACGCAGTATTTT.

The CDR3 here is CASSQLVGGLTTEAFF. Here the CDR3 DNA reads TGTGCCAGCAGCCAACTCGTAGGGGGGCTGACGACTGAAGCTTTCTTT. The chain uses TRBV14 and TRBJ1-1, with D tentatively TRBD1 (6 bases). Trimming stripped 2 bases from V and 5 bases from J, with 18 bases between. CDR3 length: 16 amino acids. The germline V gene encodes CDR1 SGHDN and CDR2 FVKESK.

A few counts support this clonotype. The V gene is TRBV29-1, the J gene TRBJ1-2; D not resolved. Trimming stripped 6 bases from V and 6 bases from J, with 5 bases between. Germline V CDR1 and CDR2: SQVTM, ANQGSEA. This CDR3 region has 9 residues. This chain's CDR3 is CSVVDGYTF. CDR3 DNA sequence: TGCAGCGTCGTGGATGGCTACACCTTC.

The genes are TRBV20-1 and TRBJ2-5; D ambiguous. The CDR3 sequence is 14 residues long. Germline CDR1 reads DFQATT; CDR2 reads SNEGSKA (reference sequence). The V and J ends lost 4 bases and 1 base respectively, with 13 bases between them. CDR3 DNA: TGCAGTGCTACCCTAGGCGTTCTCCAAGAGACCCAGTACTTC. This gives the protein CSATLGVLQETQYF.

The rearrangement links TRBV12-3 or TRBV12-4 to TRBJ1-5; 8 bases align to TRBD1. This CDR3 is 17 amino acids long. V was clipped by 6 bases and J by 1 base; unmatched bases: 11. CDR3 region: CASRLDRGQGSNQPQHF. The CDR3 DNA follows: TGTGCCAGCAGACTTGACAGGGGTCAGGGCAGCAATCAGCCCCAGCATTTT.

CDR3 coding DNA: TGTGCCAGCAGTTTACTGCGACAGGGAGGGGGTACAGATACGCAGTATTTT. It codes for CASSLLRQGGGTDTQYF. This rearrangement joins TRBV27 to TRBJ2-3; D is tentatively TRBD1 or TRBD2 (7 bases each). Trimming cost V 2 bases and J 3 bases, with 18 bases left between them. The V gene's germline CDR1 is MNHEY and CDR2 SMNVEV (reference sequence). This CDR3 has 17 amino acids.

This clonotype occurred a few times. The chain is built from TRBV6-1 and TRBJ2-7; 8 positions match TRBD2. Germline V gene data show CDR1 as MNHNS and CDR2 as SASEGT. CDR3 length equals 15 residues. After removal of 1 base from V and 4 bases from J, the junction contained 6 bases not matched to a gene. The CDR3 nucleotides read TGTGCCAGCAGTGAAGTCCAGCGGGAGCGTTACGAGCAGTACTTC. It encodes CASSEVQRERYEQYF.

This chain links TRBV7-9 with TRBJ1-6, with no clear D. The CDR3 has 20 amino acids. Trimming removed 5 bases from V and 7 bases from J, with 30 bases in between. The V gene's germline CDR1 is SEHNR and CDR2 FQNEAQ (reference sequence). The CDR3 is CASSLFLGHKPRHPNSPLHF. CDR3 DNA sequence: TGTGCCAGCAGCCTATTTCTCGGCCACAAACCACGACATCCAAATTCACCCCTCCACTTT.

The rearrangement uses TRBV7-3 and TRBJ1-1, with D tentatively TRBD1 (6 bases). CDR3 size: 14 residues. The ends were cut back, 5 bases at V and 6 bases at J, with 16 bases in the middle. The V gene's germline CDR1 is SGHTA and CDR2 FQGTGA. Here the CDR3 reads CASSQGGGAAEAFF. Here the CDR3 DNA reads TGTGCCAGCAGCCAAGGTGGGGGGGCGGCTGAAGCTTTCTTT.

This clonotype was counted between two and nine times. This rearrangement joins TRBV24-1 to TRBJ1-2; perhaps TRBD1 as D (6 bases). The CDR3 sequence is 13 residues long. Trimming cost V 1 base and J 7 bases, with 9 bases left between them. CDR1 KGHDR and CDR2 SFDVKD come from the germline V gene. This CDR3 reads CATSDFNRAGYTF. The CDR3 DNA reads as TGTGCCACCAGTGATTTCAACAGGGCTGGCTACACCTTC.